The clone carrying this TCR beta chain was seen many times. Its antigen is undetermined. PCR was performed a second time for roughly 6 to 12 cycles using a sample-barcoded 5' primer and a J-beta primer mix. TCRdb reanalysed the 5' RACE reads using MiXCR and keeps one entry per CDR3 protein. The repertoire has some 930,000 distinct CDR3 sequences, 25% to 30% of them found once; the top ten carry 10%. The data stem from a study of blood T cells in healthy people across ages. Study-level points and caveats: Roughly linear declines in TCR beta diversity per million T cells occurred with age.

V shed 6 bases and J 4 bases; nucleotides not matched to a gene: 6. The CDR3 runs 15 residues. Germline CDR1 MDHEN, CDR2 SYDVKM. The same sample was also studied in work on T cells of mothers and their children. That paper adds: The donor cohort consisted of three healthy Caucasian mothers and their six children. Reads recorded for TCR beta CDR3 numbered over 8 million per mother and several million per child.

The chain joins TRBV28 to TRBJ2-1; 10 nucleotides align to TRBD2. The TCR originated in a woman aged 40 to 50 in good health. Sample: blood. The CDR3 protein is CASSPWTSGYNEQFF. CDR3 nucleotide sequence: TGTGCCAGCAGCCCCTGGACTAGCGGATACAATGAGCAGTTCTTC. Combining the CDR3 with reference TRBV28 and TRBJ2-1 gives the whole variable domain DVKVTQSSRYLVKRTGEKVFLECVQDMDHENMFWYRQDPGLGLRLIYFSYDVKMKEKGDIPEGYSVSREKKERFSLILESASTNQTSMYLCASSPWTSGYNEQFFGPGTRLTVL.